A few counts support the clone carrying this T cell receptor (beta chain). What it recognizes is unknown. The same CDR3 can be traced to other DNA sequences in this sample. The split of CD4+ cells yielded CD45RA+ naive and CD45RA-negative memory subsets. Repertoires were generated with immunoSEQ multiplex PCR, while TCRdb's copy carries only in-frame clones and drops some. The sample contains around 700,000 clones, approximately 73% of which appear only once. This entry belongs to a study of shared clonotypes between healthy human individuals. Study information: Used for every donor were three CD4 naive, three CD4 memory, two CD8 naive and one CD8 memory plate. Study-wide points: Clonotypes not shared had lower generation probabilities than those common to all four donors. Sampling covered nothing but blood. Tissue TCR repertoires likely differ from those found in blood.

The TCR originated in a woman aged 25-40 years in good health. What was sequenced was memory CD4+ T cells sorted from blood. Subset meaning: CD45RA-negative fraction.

The CDR3 bases are TGTGCCAGCAGGGACAGGTCCTCCTACAATGAGCAGTTCTTC. It translates to CASRDRSSYNEQFF. The chain links TRBV6-5 to TRBJ2-1; 7 nucleotides align to TRBD1. V shed 6 bases, J shed 0 bases, and the junction held 2 bases outside the gene matches. The CDR3 covers 14 residues. The V gene's germline CDR1 is MNHEY and CDR2 SVGAGI.